This T cell receptor (beta chain) is drawn from a study of response to subunit inactivated influenza vaccine. The study's findings and limits: Authors proposed each seasonal influenza vaccination draws in few new T cells.

As to this clonotype: Antigen unknown.

TCRdb re-analysed the RT-PCR reads in MiXCR, keeping a single row per CDR3 protein. The sample consists of fewer than 600,000 distinct CDR3 sequences, more than 7% of them appearing once. Trimming shortened V by 4 bases and J by 1 base, and 18 bases separated the two germline ends. Germline CDR1 is SGHRS and CDR2 is YFSETQ. This CDR3 contains 16 residues. The source of this sequence is a man aged 50 to 69 who received an inactivated influenza vaccine. This chain joins TRBV5-1 and TRBJ2-7; D tentatively fits TRBD1 or TRBD2 (5 bases each). The sequencing here drew on PBMCs from blood, taken 23 to 25 months after vaccination. This CDR3 reads CASSEESGRWSYEQYF. DNA for the CDR3: TGCGCCAGCAGCGAGGAATCGGGACGGTGGTCCTACGAGCAGTACTTC.